This TCR beta chain derives from a study of cytomegalovirus exposure and HLA in healthy donors. PCR was performed using 60 Vbeta and 13 Jbeta primers. The method was immunoSEQ multiplex PCR; TCRdb's version includes in-frame clones alone and lacks a portion of them. Its table records 200,000 to 250,000 clones. In germline, CDR1 is MGHRA, CDR2 YSYEKL. Trimming at V came to 3 bases and at J to 4 bases, leaving 3 bases not matched to a gene. The CDR3 is made up of 13 amino acids. Sample: PBMCs. The gene calls are TRBV4-1 and TRBJ2-7; TRBD1 matches 7 bases. This sequence was found in a girl aged 2 to 9 in good health and CMV-seropositive. DNA of the CDR3: TGCGCCAGCAGCCAGGGACAGCCTTACGAGCAGTACTTC. It translates to CASSQGQPYEQYF.